This note documents a single TCR beta chain sequence. This sample was included in a study of blood T cell repertoires in COVID-19. At the level of the study: PBMCs, B-cell-depleted T cells, or T cells provided the cDNA or gDNA that made up the material.

Germline V gene sequence: CDR1 LNHDA, CDR2 SQIVND (reference sequence). This CDR3 has 16 residues. V lost 4 bases, J lost 6 bases, and 11 bases stayed unmatched. As originally analysed: It was from reference gene primer amplification that nucleated cell counts were estimated. Measured with immunoSEQ multiplex PCR; TCRdb has only the in-frame clones, and not every one. The V and J calls and the clone size are those of that table, but D and trimming were determined from the DNA. This sample carries about 120,000 clones, 85% to 90% of them seen once, and the ten largest clones take roughly 3.9%. The specimen was peripheral blood. This sequence was found in a man aged 55 to 69 with acute or convalescent COVID-19. J is TRBJ2-3 and V is TRBV19; 9 bases agree with TRBD2. Here the CDR3 DNA reads TGTGCCAGTAGTACCTTAGCGGGAGTCAAGAGGGATACGCAGTATTTT. Amino acid sequence: CASSTLAGVKRDTQYF. Drawing the rest from reference TRBV19 and TRBJ2-3, the complete variable domain is DGGITQSPKYLFRKEGQNVTLSCEQNLNHDAMYWYRQDPGQGLRLIYYSQIVNDFQKGDIAEGYSVSREKKESFPLTVTSAQKNPTAFYLCASSTLAGVKRDTQYFGPGTRLTVL.